This entry features one T cell receptor (beta chain) sequence. What it binds is unknown. The sample is drawn from a study of CXCR3-negative and CXCR3-positive naive CD8 T cells. Whole-study results and caveats: Naive CXCR3-negative cells resembled naive CXCR3-positive cells in TRBV-TRBJ usage; memory cells differed. Once cells were cryopreserved, CXCR3 expression went down partly, and most assays used fresh PBMCs.

The CDR3 runs 15 residues. Looked up from germline, CDR1 is SGHDN and CDR2 is FVKESK. Carrying UMI labels, the TRB cDNA libraries were prepared through 5' RACE. TCRdb re-called the 5' RACE reads; one entry per CDR3 protein, DNA not given. The record lists 70,000 to 100,000 distinct CDR3 sequences, of which the ten most abundant hold around 1.8%. Naive CD8+ T lymphocytes were specified as CD45RO-CCR7+CD27+CD95-. This receptor was taken from a human donor in good health. Some clones in this sample may be carry-over from other donors' samples. Sequences were obtained from naive CXCR3- CD8+ T cells from blood. Noted subset: CD45RO-CCR7+CD27+CD95- naive CD8+ T cells lacking CXCR3 (TNR3-). The chain recombines TRBV14 with TRBJ2-1. The CDR3 protein is CASSQGRGSYNEQFF.